The T cell receptor beta chain under discussion was sequenced for a study of identical twins. Findings and limits, study-wide: The more abundant beta clonotypes in cord blood had fewer insertions, and memory repertoires did not show this. There was more out-of-frame TCR alpha sharing in monozygotic twins than models estimated.

One entry per CDR3 protein results from TCRdb running MiXCR on the 5' RACE reads. The data hold 690,000 or so distinct CDR3 sequences, with over 5% observed a single time. This clonotype was picked up many times. Antigen specificity is unknown. Unmatched junction bases numbered 11, after V lost 6 bases and J lost 6 bases. Germline CDR1 reads SEHNR; CDR2 reads FQNEAQ (reference sequence). The CDR3 covers 15 residues. This receptor was taken from a man aged 18 to 29 in good health. The chain links TRBV7-9 to TRBJ2-7; TRBD1 agrees at 10 bases. The source material was naive T cells sorted from blood. CDR3 residues: CASSYSGTGDFEQYF. CDR3 in DNA: TGTGCCAGCAGTTACTCCGGGACAGGGGACTTCGAGCAGTACTTC.